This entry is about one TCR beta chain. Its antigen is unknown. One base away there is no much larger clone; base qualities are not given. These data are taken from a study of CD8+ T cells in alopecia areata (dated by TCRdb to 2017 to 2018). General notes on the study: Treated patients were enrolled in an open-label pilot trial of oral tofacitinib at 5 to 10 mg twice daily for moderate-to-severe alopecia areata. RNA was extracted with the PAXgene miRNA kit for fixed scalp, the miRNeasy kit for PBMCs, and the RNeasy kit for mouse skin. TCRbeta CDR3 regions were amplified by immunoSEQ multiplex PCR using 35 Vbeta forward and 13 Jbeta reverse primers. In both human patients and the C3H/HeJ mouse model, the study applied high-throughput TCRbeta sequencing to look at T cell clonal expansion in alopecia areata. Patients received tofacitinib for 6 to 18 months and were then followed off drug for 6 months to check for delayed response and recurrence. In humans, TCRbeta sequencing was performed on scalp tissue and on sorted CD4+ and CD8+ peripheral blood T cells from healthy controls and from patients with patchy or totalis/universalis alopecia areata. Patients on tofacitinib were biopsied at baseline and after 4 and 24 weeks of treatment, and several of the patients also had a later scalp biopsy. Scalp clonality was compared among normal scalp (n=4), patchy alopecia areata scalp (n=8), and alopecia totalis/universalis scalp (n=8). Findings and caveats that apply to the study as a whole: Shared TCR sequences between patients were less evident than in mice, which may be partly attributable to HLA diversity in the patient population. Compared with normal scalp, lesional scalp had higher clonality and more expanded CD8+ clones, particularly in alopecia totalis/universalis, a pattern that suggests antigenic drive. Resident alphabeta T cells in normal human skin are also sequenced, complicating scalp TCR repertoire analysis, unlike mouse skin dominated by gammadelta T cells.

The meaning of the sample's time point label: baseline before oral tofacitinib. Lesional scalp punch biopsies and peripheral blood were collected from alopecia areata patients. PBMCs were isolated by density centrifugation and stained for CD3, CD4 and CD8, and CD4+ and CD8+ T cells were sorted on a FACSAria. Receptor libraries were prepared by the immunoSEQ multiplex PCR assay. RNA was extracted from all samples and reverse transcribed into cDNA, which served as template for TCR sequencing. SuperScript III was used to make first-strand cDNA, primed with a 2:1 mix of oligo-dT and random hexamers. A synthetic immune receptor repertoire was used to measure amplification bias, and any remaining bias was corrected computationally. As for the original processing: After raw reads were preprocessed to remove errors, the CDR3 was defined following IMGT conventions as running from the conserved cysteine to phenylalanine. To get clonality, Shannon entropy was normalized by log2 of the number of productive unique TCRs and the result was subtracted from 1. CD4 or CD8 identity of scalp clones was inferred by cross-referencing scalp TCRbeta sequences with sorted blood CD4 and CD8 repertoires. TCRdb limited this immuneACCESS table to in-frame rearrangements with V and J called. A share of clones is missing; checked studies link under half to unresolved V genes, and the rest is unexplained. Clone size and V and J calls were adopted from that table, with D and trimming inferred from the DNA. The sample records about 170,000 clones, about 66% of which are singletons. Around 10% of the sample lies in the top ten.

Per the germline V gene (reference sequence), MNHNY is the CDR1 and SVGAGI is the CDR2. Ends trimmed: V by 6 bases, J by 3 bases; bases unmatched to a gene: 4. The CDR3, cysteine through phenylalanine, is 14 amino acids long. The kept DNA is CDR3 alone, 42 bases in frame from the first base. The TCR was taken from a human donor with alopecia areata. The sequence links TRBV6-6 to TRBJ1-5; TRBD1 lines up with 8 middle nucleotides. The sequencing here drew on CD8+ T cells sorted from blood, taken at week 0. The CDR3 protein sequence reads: CASRQTGANQPQHF. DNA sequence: TGTGCCAGCAGGCAGACAGGGGCCAATCAGCCCCAGCATTTT.